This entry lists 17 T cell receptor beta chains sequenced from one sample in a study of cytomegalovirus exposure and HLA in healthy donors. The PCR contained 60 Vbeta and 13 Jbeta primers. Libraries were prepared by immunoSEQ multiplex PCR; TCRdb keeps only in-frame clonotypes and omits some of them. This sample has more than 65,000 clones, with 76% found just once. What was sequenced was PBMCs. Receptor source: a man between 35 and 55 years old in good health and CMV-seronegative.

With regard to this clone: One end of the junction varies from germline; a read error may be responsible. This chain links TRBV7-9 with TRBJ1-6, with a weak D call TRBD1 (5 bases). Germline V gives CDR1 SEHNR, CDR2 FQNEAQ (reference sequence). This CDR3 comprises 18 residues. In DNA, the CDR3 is TGTTCCAGCACAGCGCTTGCGGGACCGAGCTCCTATAATTCACCCCTCCACTTT. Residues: CSSTALAGPSSYNSPLHF.

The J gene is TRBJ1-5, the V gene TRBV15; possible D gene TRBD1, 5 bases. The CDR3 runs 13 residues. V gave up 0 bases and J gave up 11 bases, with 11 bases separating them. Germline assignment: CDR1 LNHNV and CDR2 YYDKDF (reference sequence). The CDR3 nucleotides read TGTGCCACCAGCAGAGACAGGGATTGGTCCCAGCATTTT. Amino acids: CATSRDRDWSQHF.

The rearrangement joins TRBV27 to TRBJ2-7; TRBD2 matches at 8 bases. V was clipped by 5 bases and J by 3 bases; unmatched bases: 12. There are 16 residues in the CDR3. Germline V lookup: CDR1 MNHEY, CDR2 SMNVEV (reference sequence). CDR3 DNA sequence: TGTGCCAGCAGTCCTCCCCCCAGCGGGGGACTCTACGAGCAGTACTTC. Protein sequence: CASSPPPSGGLYEQYF.

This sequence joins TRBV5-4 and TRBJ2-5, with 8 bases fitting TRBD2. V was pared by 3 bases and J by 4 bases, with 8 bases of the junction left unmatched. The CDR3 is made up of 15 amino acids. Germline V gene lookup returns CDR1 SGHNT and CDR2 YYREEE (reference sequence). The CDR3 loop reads CASSSFTSGGETQYF. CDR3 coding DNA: TGTGCCAGCAGCTCTTTTACTAGCGGCGGAGAGACCCAGTACTTC.

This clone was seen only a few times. DNA for the CDR3: TGTGCCAGCAGTTACGCACTAGAGTACAATGAGCAGTTCTTC. Translated, it gives CASSYALEYNEQFF. This chain connects TRBV6-5 to TRBJ2-1, with a possible D match to TRBD2 (5 bases). CDR1 is MNHEY and CDR2 is SVGAGI in the germline V gene. The CDR3 spans 14 residues. Trimming took 2 bases from V and 4 from J, leaving 9 bases between them.

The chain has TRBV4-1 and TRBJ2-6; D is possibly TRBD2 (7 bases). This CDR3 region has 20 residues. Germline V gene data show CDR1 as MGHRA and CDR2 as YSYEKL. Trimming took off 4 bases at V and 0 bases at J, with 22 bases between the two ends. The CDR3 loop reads CASSRPPGASGVSGANVLTF. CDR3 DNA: TGCGCCAGCAGCCGCCCTCCAGGGGCTAGCGGTGTCTCTGGGGCCAACGTCCTGACTTTC.

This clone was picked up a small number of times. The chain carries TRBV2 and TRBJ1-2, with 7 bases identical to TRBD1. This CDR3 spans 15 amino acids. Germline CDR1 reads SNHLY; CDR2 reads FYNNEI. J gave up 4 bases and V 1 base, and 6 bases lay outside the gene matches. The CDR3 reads CASSEGQGRPYGYTF. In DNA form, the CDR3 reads TGTGCCAGCAGTGAAGGACAGGGACGGCCCTATGGCTACACCTTC.

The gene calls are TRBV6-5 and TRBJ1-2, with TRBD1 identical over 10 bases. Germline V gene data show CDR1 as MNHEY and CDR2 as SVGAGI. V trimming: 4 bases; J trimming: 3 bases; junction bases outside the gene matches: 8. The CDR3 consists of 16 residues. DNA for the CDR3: TGTGCCAGCAGTTCGATTTCCGGGACAGGGGACTATGGCTACACCTTC. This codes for CASSSISGTGDYGYTF.

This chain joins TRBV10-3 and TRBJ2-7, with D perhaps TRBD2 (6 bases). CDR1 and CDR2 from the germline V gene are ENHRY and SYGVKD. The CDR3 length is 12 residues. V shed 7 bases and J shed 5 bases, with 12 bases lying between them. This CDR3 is CAIMNRENEQYF. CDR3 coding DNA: TGTGCCATCATGAACCGGGAGAACGAGCAGTACTTC.

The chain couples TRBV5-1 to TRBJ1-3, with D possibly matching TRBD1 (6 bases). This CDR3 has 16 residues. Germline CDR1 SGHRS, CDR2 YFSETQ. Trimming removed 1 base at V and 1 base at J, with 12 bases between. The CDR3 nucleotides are TGCGCCAGCAGCTTGACCGGGACACCGTCTGGAAACACCATATATTTT. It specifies CASSLTGTPSGNTIYF. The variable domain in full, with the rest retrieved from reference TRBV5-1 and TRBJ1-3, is KAGVTQTPRYLIKTRGQQVTLSCSPISGHRSVSWYQQTPGQGLQFLFEYFSETQRNKGNFPGRFSGRQFSNSRSEMNVSTLELGDSALYLCASSLTGTPSGNTIYFGEGSWLTVV.

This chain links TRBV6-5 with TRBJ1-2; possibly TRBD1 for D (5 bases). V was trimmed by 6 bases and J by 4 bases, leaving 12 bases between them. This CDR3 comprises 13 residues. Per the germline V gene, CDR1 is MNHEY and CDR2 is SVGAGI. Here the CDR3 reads CASSPRVGYGYTF. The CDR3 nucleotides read TGTGCCAGCAGCCCCAGGGTAGGCTATGGCTACACCTTC.

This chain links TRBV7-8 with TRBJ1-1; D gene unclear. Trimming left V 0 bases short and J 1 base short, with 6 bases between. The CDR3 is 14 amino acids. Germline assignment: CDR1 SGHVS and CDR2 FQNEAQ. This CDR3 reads CASSLALGNTEAFF. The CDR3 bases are TGTGCCAGCAGCTTAGCGCTCGGGAACACTGAAGCTTTCTTT.

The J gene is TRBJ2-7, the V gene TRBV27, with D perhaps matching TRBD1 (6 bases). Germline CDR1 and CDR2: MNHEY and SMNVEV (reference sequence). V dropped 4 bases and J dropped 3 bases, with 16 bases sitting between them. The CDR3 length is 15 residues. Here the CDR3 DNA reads TGTGCCAGCAGTTCTCTCAGGGGTATTCACTACGAGCAGTACTTC. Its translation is CASSSLRGIHYEQYF.

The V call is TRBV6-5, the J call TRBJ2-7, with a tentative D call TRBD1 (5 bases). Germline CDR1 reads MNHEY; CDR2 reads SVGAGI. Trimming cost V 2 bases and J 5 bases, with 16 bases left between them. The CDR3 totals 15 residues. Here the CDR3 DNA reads TGTGCCAGCAGTTACCTTCGGGCAGGGTTGCACGAGCAGTACTTC. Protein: CASSYLRAGLHEQYF.

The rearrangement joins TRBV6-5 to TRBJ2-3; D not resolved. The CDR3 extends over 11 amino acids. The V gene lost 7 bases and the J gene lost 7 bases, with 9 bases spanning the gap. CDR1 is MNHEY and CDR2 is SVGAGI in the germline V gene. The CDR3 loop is CASNNLNTQYF. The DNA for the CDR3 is TGTGCCAGCAATAATTTAAATACGCAGTATTTT.

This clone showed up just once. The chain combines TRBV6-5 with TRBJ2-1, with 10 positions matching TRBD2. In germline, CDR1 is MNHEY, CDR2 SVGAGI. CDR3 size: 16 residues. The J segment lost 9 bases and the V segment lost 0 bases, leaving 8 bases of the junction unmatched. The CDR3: CASSYSTSGGAIEQFF. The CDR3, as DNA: TGTGCCAGCAGTTACTCGACGAGCGGGGGGGCCATTGAGCAGTTCTTC.

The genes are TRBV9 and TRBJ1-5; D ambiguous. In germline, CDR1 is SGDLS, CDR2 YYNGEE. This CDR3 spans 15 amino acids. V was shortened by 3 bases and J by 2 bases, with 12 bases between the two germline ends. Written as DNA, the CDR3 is TGTGCCAGCAGCGAGGGAGGAGACCGCAATCAGCCCCAGCATTTT. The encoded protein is CASSEGGDRNQPQHF.